This T cell receptor (beta chain) appears in the sequencing data of a study of relationships among human T cell subsets. Semiquantitative ARM-PCR amplified T cell receptor alpha and beta CDR3 regions from mRNA. In ARM-PCR, communal superprimers followed tagged nested gene-specific primers for exponential amplification. Before the second round, exonuclease removed the nested primers. TCRdb redid the calling of the multiplex PCR reads with MiXCR, one entry per CDR3 protein. The repertoire holds some 10,000 distinct CDR3 sequences, roughly 55% seen once, with roughly 5.2% in the top ten. From the CD45RA-negative fraction, anti-CD45RO beads picked out CD45RA-RO+ memory T cells. This CDR3 has 14 amino acids. The ends lost 6 bases at V and 4 bases at J; junction bases unmatched: 8. Germline CDR1 and CDR2: ENHRY and SYGVKD.

V usage is TRBV10-3 and J usage is TRBJ1-1; 7 positions agree with TRBD1. This TCR came from a man aged 35 to 55 in good health. Specimen: memory T cells sorted from blood. The CDR3 DNA is TGTGCCATCAGCCCTTTGACAGGGAGCACTGAAGCTTTCTTT. Translating it yields CAISPLTGSTEAFF.